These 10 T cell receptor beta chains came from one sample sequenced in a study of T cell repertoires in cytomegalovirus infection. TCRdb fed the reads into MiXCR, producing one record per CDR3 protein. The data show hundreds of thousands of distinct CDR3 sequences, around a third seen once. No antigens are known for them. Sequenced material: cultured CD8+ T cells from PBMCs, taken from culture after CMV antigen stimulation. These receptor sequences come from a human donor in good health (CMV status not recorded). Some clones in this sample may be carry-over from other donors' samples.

DNA of the CDR3: TGTGCCAGTAGTTCATCATGGGGGGTTTCACCCCTCCACTTT. It is translated as CASSSSWGVSPLHF. This chain joins TRBV19 and TRBJ1-6; D possibly corresponds to TRBD1 (5 bases). The CDR3 is 14 residues long. Germline CDR1 reads LNHDA; CDR2 reads SQIVND (reference sequence). Trimming removed 5 bases at V and 9 bases at J, with 14 bases between.

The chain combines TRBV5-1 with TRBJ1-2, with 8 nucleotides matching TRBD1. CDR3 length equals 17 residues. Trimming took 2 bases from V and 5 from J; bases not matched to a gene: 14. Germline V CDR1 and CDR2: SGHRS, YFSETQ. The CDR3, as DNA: TGCGCCAGCAGCTTTACCCCTGGGACAGGAGTTAGTTATGGCTACACCTTC. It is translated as CASSFTPGTGVSYGYTF. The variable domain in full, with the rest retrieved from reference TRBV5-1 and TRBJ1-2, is KAGVTQTPRYLIKTRGQQVTLSCSPISGHRSVSWYQQTPGQGLQFLFEYFSETQRNKGNFPGRFSGRQFSNSRSEMNVSTLELGDSALYLCASSFTPGTGVSYGYTFGSGTRLTVV.

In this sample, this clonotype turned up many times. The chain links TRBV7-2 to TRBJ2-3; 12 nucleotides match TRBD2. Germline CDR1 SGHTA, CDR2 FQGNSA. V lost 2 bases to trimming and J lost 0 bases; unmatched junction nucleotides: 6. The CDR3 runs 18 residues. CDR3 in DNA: TGTGCCAGCAGCTTATTACTAGCGGGGGGCCCTAGCACAGATACGCAGTATTTT. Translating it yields CASSLLLAGGPSTDTQYF.

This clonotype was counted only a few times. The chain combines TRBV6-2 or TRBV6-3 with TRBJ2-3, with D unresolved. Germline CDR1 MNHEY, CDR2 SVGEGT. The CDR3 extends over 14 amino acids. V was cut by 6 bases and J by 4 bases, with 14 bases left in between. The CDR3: CASRPLKSADTQYF. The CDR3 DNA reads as TGTGCCAGCAGGCCCCTGAAGAGCGCAGATACGCAGTATTTT.

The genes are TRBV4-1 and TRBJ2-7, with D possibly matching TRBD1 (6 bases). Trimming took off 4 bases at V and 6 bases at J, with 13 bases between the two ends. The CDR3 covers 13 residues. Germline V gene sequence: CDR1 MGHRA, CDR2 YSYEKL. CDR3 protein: CASSLTTGIEQYF. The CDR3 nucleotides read TGCGCCAGCAGCCTTACCACAGGGATCGAGCAGTACTTC.

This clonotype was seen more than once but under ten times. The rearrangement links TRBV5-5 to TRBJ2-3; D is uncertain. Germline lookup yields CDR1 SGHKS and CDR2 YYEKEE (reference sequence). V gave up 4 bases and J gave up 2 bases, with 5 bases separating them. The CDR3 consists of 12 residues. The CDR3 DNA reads TGTGCCAGCAGCATCTTCACAGATACGCAGTATTTT. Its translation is CASSIFTDTQYF.

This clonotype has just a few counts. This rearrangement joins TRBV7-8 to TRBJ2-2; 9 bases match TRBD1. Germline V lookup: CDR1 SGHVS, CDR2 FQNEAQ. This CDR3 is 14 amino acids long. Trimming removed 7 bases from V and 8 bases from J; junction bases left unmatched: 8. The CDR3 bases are TGTGCCAGCAAGACAGGGGGTAATTTGGGGGAGCTGTTTTTT. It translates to CASKTGGNLGELFF.

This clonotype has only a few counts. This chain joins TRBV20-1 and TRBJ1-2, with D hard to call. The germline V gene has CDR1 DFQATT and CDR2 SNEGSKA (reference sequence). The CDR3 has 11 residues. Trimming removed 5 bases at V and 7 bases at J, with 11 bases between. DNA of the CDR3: TGCAGTGCTGCTTTTGGAGGTGGCTACACCTTC. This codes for CSAAFGGGYTF.

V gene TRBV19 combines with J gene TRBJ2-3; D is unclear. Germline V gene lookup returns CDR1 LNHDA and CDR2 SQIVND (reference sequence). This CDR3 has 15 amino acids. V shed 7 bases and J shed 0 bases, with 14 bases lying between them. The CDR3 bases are TGTGCCAGTACCCAATATGACGGTAGCACAGATACGCAGTATTTT. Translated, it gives CASTQYDGSTDTQYF.

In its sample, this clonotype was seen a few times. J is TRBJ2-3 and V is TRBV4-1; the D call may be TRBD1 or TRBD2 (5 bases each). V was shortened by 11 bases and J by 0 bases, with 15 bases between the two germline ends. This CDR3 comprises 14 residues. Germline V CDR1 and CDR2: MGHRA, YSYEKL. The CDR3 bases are TGCGCCGCCGGGGCTACTGTTAGCACAGATACGCAGTATTTT. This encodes CAAGATVSTDTQYF.